These 5 T cell receptor beta chains share one sample of origin, sequenced in a study of chemoradiotherapy in HPV16-positive cancers. Profiled with immunoSEQ multiplex PCR; TCRdb holds only in-frame clones, not every one. The table shows under 40,000 clones, with around 89% occurring only once. The sequenced sample was blood, obtained from a patient who underwent chemoradiotherapy. All receptors come from a human donor with HPV-associated anogenital cancer.

This chain connects TRBV5-8 to TRBJ1-3; D remains unclear. The V gene lost 7 bases and the J gene lost 2 bases, with 13 bases spanning the gap. Germline assignment: CDR1 SGHTS and CDR2 YDEGEE. This CDR3 has 14 amino acids. CDR3 region: CASYKGRTGNTIYF. CDR3 DNA: TGTGCCAGCTATAAAGGGAGAACTGGAAACACCATATATTTT.

The chain joins TRBV5-4 to TRBJ2-7; 7 bases fit TRBD1. CDR3 length equals 15 residues. The germline V gene has CDR1 SGHNT and CDR2 YYREEE (reference sequence). The V gene end was trimmed by 0 bases and the J gene end by 3 bases; junction bases not matched to a gene: 6. CDR3 DNA sequence: TGTGCCAGCAGCTTGGGACAGGGAACAGGCTACGAGCAGTACTTC. This translates into CASSLGQGTGYEQYF. Using reference TRBV5-4 and TRBJ2-7 for the parts outside the CDR3, the full variable domain is ETGVTQSPTHLIKTRGQQVTLRCSSQSGHNTVSWYQQALGQGPQFIFQYYREEENGRGNFPPRFSGLQFPNYSSELNVNALELDDSALYLCASSLGQGTGYEQYFGPGTRLTVT.

This clone was counted a single time. The V gene is TRBV5-1, the J gene TRBJ2-2; 7 bases are shared with TRBD1. CDR3 length equals 15 residues. Germline CDR1 reads SGHRS; CDR2 reads YFSETQ. V gave up 0 bases and J gave up 3 bases; unmatched junction bases: 2. The CDR3 coding sequence is TGCGCCAGCAGCTTGGGAGGGGGCGACACCGGGGAGCTGTTTTTT. Protein product: CASSLGGGDTGELFF.

CDR3 DNA: TGTGCCAGCAGTGAAGCGGGGACAGGGGCCCTCGGTAATTCACCCCTCCACTTT. As protein: CASSEAGTGALGNSPLHF. The rearrangement joins TRBV2 to TRBJ1-6; 10 nucleotides align to TRBD1. V was clipped by 0 bases and J by 6 bases; unmatched bases: 8. The length of the CDR3 is 18 residues. Germline V gives CDR1 SNHLY, CDR2 FYNNEI.

The chain employs TRBV10-3 and TRBJ2-2; D possibly matches TRBD1 or TRBD2 (5 bases each). The CDR3 spans 15 residues. V lost 0 bases and J lost 6, with 11 bases in between. CDR1 and CDR2 (germline): ENHRY, SYGVKD. This chain's CDR3 is CAISESIRDAGELFF. Here the CDR3 DNA reads TGTGCCATCAGTGAGTCTATAAGGGACGCCGGGGAGCTGTTTTTT.